The entry that follows covers one TCR beta chain sequence. This entry comes from a study of CD8 T cells in Susac syndrome. Reverse transcription of roughly 0.45 to 1 ug RNA was performed with random hexamers. Multiplex PCR with immunoSEQ amplified the TCR beta CDR3 across 54 Vbeta and 13 Jbeta. TCRdb itself ran the immunoSEQ multiplex PCR reads through MiXCR, one entry per CDR3 protein. Of over 120,000 distinct CDR3 sequences in the sample, approximately 94% were seen once. Sequencing was done on a sample of CD4+ T cells from PBMCs. The clonotype originates from a human donor in good health.

CDR3 sequence: CSVGRDPREREQYF. CDR3 DNA: TGCAGCGTTGGTAGGGACCCTAGGGAGCGCGAGCAGTACTTC. The rearrangement uses TRBV29-1 and TRBJ2-7, with D perhaps given as TRBD1 or TRBD2 (5 bases each). Germline V gives CDR1 SQVTM, CDR2 ANQGSEA. CDR3 length: 14 amino acids. Trimming pared 4 bases from V and 6 bases from J, leaving 19 bases between.